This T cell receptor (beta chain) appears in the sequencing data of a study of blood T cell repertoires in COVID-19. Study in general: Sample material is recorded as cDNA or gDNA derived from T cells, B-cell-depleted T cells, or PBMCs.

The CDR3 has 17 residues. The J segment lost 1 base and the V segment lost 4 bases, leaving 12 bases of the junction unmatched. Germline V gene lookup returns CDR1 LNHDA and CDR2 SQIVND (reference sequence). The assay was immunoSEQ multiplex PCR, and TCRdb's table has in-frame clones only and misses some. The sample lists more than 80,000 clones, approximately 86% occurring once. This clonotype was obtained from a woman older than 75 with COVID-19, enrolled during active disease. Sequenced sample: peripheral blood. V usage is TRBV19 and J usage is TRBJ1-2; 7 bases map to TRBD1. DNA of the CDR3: TGTGCCAGTAGTAGCACAAGGACAGGAACTTTTAACTATGGCTACACCTTC. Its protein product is CASSSTRTGTFNYGYTF.